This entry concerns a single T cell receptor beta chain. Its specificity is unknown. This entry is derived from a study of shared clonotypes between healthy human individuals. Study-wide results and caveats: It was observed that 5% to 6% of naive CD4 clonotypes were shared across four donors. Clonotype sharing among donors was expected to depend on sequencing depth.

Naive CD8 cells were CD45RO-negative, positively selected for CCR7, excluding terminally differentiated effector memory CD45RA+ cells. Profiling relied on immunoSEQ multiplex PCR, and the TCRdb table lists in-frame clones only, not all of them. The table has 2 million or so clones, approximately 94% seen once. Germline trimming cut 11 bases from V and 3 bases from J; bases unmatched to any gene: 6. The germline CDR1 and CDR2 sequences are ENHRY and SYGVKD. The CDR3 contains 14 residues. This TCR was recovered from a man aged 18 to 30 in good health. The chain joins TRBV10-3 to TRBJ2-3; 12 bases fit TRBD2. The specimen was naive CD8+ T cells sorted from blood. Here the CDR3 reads CASGLAGGTDTQYF. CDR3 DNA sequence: TGTGCCTCAGGGCTAGCGGGGGGGACAGATACGCAGTATTTT.